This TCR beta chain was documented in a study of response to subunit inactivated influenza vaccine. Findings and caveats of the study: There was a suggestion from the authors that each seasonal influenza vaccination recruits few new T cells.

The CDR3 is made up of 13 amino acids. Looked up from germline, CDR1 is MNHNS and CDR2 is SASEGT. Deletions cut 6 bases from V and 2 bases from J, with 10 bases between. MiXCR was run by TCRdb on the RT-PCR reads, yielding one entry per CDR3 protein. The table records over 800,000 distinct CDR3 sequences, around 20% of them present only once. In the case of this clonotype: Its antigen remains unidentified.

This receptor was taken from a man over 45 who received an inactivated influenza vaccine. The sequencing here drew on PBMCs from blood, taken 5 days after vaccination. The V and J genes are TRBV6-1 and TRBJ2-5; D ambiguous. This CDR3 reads CASREHAQETQYF. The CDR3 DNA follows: TGTGCCAGCAGAGAACATGCACAAGAGACCCAGTACTTC.